This TCR beta chain was captured in a study of cytomegalovirus exposure and HLA in healthy donors. From the 120-subject validation cohort, which was separate from the roughly 700-subject first cohort, the donors were drawn. Turning to this clone: Its antigen is as yet unknown.

The table came from immunoSEQ multiplex PCR; TCRdb's copy has only in-frame clones and leaves some out. The table lists 90,000 to 100,000 clones, approximately 90% of them singletons, with roughly 4.3% in the top ten. General study points: Subsequent analysis of the 120 or so validation repertoires found a tendency for first-cohort TCR clusters to co-occur.

Sequencing used PBMCs. The source of this sequence is a woman aged 25-40 years in good health and CMV-seronegative.

CDR3 sequence reads: CSVLGPGLADTDTQYF. The CDR3 region has the DNA TGCAGCGTTTTGGGGCCGGGACTAGCGGACACAGATACGCAGTATTTT. This rearrangement joins TRBV29-1 to TRBJ2-3, with TRBD2 matching over 11 bases. CDR3 length: 16 amino acids. Germline loops: CDR1 SQVTM, CDR2 ANQGSEA. Trimming cost V 5 bases and J 2 bases; bases outside gene matches: 9.